Presented here are 6 T cell receptor beta chains from one specimen sequenced in a study of CD4 T cells in relation to SARS-CoV-2 and coronaviruses. Antigens for these TCRs are unknown. The data were produced by immunoSEQ multiplex PCR, yet TCRdb's version contains in-frame clones alone and is incomplete. The table shows around 25,000 clones, with approximately 76% occurring only once. CD4+ T cells from unexposed donors were obtained before the COVID-19 pandemic (2011-2018). After roughly ten days of culture, CD4+ T cells were isolated. The specimen sequenced was CD4+ T cells from PBMCs, cultured in vitro. The receptors stem from a human donor in good health.

The chain links TRBV19 to TRBJ1-5, with D maybe TRBD1 (5 bases). Trimming took off 8 bases at V and 0 bases at J, with 14 bases between the two ends. The CDR3 spans 15 residues. The V gene's germline CDR1 is LNHDA and CDR2 SQIVND (reference sequence). CDR3 bases: TGTGCCAGTCTAACAGGAGCCTATAGCAATCAGCCCCAGCATTTT. Translation gives CASLTGAYSNQPQHF.

The chain links TRBV10-1 to TRBJ1-3; maybe TRBD1 (5 bases). CDR3 length equals 14 residues. Trimming took 3 bases from V and 0 from J, leaving 6 bases between them. Germline V gives CDR1 WNHNN, CDR2 SYGVQD (reference sequence). The CDR3 spells CASSDGTSGNTIYF. CDR3 nucleotides: TGCGCCAGCAGTGACGGGACCTCTGGAAACACCATATATTTT.

This clone was observed a single time. This sequence joins TRBV3-1 (or the pseudogene TRBV3-2) and TRBJ1-5, with D possibly being TRBD1 (5 bases). CDR3 length: 15 residues. Germline V CDR1 and CDR2: LGHDT, YNNKEL (reference sequence). V lost 4 bases, J lost 3 bases, and 13 bases lay in between. The CDR3 loop reads CASSPREGPNQPQHF. In nucleotides, the CDR3 is TGTGCCAGCAGCCCCAGGGAGGGGCCCAATCAGCCCCAGCATTTT.

The chain employs TRBV6-5 and TRBJ2-7, with D uncertain. The CDR3 length is 11 residues. The V gene's germline CDR1 is MNHEY and CDR2 SVGAGI. Trimming cost V 5 bases and J 3 bases, with 5 bases left between them. CDR3 nucleotide sequence: TGTGCCAGCAGTACCCACTACGAGCAGTACTTC. It is translated as CASSTHYEQYF.

The chain joins TRBV13 to TRBJ1-2; 8 bases align to TRBD1. V lost 0 bases to trimming and J lost 8 bases; unmatched junction nucleotides: 14. Germline-derived CDR1 and CDR2 are PRHDT and FYEKMQ (reference sequence). The CDR3 length is 17 residues. The CDR3 here is CASSLGRGTGHLGGYTF. In DNA form, the CDR3 reads TGTGCCAGCAGCTTAGGCCGAGGGACAGGACACCTCGGGGGCTACACCTTC.

The chain has TRBV27 and TRBJ2-7; 7 nucleotides agree with TRBD1. Germline V gene sequence: CDR1 MNHEY, CDR2 SMNVEV (reference sequence). V dropped 0 bases and J dropped 4; count of bases not matched to a gene: 9. This CDR3 has 16 amino acids. The CDR3 reads CASSLSPGQGVYEQYF. The CDR3 DNA reads as TGTGCCAGCAGTTTATCACCCGGGCAGGGGGTGTACGAGCAGTACTTC.